The next 24 T cell receptor beta chains were all read from a single sample in a study of blood T cell repertoires in COVID-19. The method was immunoSEQ multiplex PCR; TCRdb's version includes in-frame clones alone and lacks a portion of them. The table lists roughly 120,000 clones, over 75% of them singletons. Sequencing used peripheral blood. These receptors all come from a human donor with active COVID-19. The donor label of this sample is uncertain.

The chain carries TRBV27 and TRBJ2-2; 9 bases align to TRBD1. CDR1 MNHEY and CDR2 SMNVEV come from the germline V gene (reference sequence). Losses at the gene ends were 3 bases for V and 13 bases for J; bases not matched to a gene: 6. The CDR3 has 13 residues. The CDR3: CASSFGTGLTLFF. CDR3 DNA: TGTGCCAGCAGTTTCGGGACAGGGCTTACGCTGTTTTTT.

This clone has just a few counts. This chain joins TRBV5-4 and TRBJ1-6; perhaps TRBD1 as D (6 bases). CDR3 size: 15 residues. Germline CDR1 SGHNT, CDR2 YYREEE (reference sequence). V lost 2 bases, J lost 5 bases, and 11 bases lay in between. The CDR3 loop is CASSLGQKNNSPLHF. In DNA, the CDR3 is TGTGCCAGCAGCTTAGGACAGAAGAATAATTCACCCCTCCACTTT.

The genes are TRBV7-2 and TRBJ2-7; D might be TRBD2 (5 bases). Trimming took 6 bases from V and 2 from J, leaving 11 bases between them. Germline V lookup: CDR1 SGHTA, CDR2 FQGNSA. The CDR3 is made up of 13 amino acids. The CDR3 DNA reads TGTGCCAGCAGAAGTTTACTAGCCTACGAGCAGTACTTC. Protein: CASRSLLAYEQYF.

V gene TRBV3-1 (or the pseudogene TRBV3-2) combines with J gene TRBJ2-5; possibly TRBD2 for D (5 bases). Per the germline V gene, CDR1 is LGHDT and CDR2 is YNNKEL (reference sequence). The ends were cut back, 5 bases at V and 6 bases at J, with 22 bases in the middle. There are 16 residues in the CDR3. CDR3 loop: CASSFYRGQHQKTQYF. For the CDR3, the DNA is TGTGCCAGCAGCTTTTACCGGGGTCAACATCAGAAGACCCAGTACTTC.

This chain links TRBV6-2 or TRBV6-3 with TRBJ1-1; a possible D gene is TRBD1 (6 bases). The CDR3 covers 12 residues. Germline V lookup: CDR1 MNHEY, CDR2 SVGEGT. Trimming left V 5 bases short and J 5 bases short, with 9 bases between. The chain's CDR3 is CASSTGPTEAFF. The CDR3 region has the DNA TGTGCCAGCAGTACAGGGCCGACTGAAGCTTTCTTT.

V gene TRBV5-1 combines with J gene TRBJ2-5, with 15 bases fitting TRBD2. The J segment lost 5 bases and the V segment lost 4 bases, leaving 6 bases of the junction unmatched. This CDR3 contains 16 residues. The V gene's germline CDR1 is SGHRS and CDR2 YFSETQ. The CDR3 sequence: CASSRTSGGAWETQYF. Here the CDR3 DNA reads TGCGCCAGCAGCCGGACTAGCGGGGGGGCCTGGGAGACCCAGTACTTC. The whole variable domain, filled in from reference TRBV5-1 and TRBJ2-5, reads KAGVTQTPRYLIKTRGQQVTLSCSPISGHRSVSWYQQTPGQGLQFLFEYFSETQRNKGNFPGRFSGRQFSNSRSEMNVSTLELGDSALYLCASSRTSGGAWETQYFGPGTRLLVL.

The chain is built from TRBV7-3 and TRBJ2-3; tentative D call: TRBD1 (6 bases). CDR1 and CDR2 (germline): SGHTA, FQGTGA. Trimming removed 0 bases at V and 3 bases at J, with 16 bases between. CDR3 size: 17 residues. CDR3 loop: CASSLTRISQGTDTQYF. CDR3 nucleotide sequence: TGTGCCAGCAGCTTAACCCGGATCTCCCAGGGGACAGATACGCAGTATTTT.

This chain links TRBV5-4 with TRBJ1-1; TRBD1 aligns across 8 bases. Germline V CDR1 and CDR2: SGHNT, YYREEE (reference sequence). The CDR3 runs to 13 residues. V trimming: 4 bases; J trimming: 3 bases; junction bases outside the gene matches: 2. This CDR3 reads CASSGGQDTEAFF. CDR3 sequence (DNA): TGTGCCAGCAGCGGGGGACAGGACACTGAAGCTTTCTTT.

The chain uses TRBV7-2 and TRBJ2-2; TRBD2 matches at 9 bases. After removal of 5 bases from V and 1 base from J, the junction contained 5 bases not matched to a gene. From germline, CDR1 is SGHTA and CDR2 FQGNSA. CDR3 size: 16 residues. This chain's CDR3 is CASSPRLAVNTGELFF. The CDR3 region has the DNA TGTGCCAGCAGCCCCCGACTAGCGGTGAACACCGGGGAGCTGTTTTTT.

At least ten counts were recorded for this clone. This chain links TRBV6-5 with TRBJ1-4, with D unclear. Germline CDR1 and CDR2: MNHEY and SVGAGI. Trimming left V 6 bases short and J 0 bases short, with 8 bases between. The CDR3 runs 14 residues. The CDR3 DNA is TGTGCCAGCAGCCTTATTGCAACTAATGAAAAACTGTTTTTT. This encodes CASSLIATNEKLFF.

The chain carries TRBV4-1 and TRBJ2-7; 9 bases align to TRBD1. This CDR3 region has 15 residues. The trim removed 3 bases at V and 5 bases at J, leaving 8 bases unmatched. The germline V gene encodes CDR1 MGHRA and CDR2 YSYEKL. As DNA, the CDR3 is TGCGCCAGCAGCCATGACGGGACAGGGCTAGACGAGCAGTACTTC. It yields the protein CASSHDGTGLDEQYF.

The gene calls are TRBV13 and TRBJ1-4; D is unresolved. The germline V gene encodes CDR1 PRHDT and CDR2 FYEKMQ (reference sequence). Trimming cost V 0 bases and J 7 bases, with 12 bases left between them. The CDR3 is 15 residues long. CDR3 bases: TGTGCCAGCAGCTTAGGCCGGGGTAACATTGAAAAACTGTTTTTT. This sequence encodes CASSLGRGNIEKLFF. The full variable domain, its missing parts supplied by reference TRBV13 and TRBJ1-4, is AAGVIQSPRHLIKEKRETATLKCYPIPRHDTVYWYQQGPGQDPQFLISFYEKMQSDKGSIPDRFSAQQFSDYHSELNMSSLELGDSALYFCASSLGRGNIEKLFFGSGTQLSVL.

The chain employs TRBV6-5 and TRBJ1-3; 8 positions agree with TRBD1. CDR1 and CDR2 (germline): MNHEY, SVGAGI. V lost 5 bases and J lost 5; bases outside the gene matches: 8. The CDR3 runs 15 residues. For the CDR3, the DNA is TGTGCCAGCAGTCGACAGGGGCCTTCTCGAAACACCATATATTTT. It is translated as CASSRQGPSRNTIYF.

The J gene is TRBJ2-5, the V gene TRBV7-2; 7 bases line up with TRBD1. This CDR3 contains 15 residues. The V segment lost 5 bases and the J segment 1 base; nucleotides outside the gene matches: 7. Per the germline V gene, CDR1 is SGHTA and CDR2 is FQGNSA. The CDR3 sequence: CASSPRTGLQETQYF. The CDR3 DNA follows: TGTGCCAGCAGCCCAAGGACAGGACTCCAAGAGACCCAGTACTTC. Drawing the rest from reference TRBV7-2 and TRBJ2-5, the complete variable domain is GAGVSQSPSNKVTEKGKDVELRCDPISGHTALYWYRQSLGQGLEFLIYFQGNSAPDKSGLPSDRFSAERTGGSVSTLTIQRTQQEDSAVYLCASSPRTGLQETQYFGPGTRLLVL.

Only a few counts were recorded for this clone. The rearrangement joins TRBV3-1 (or the pseudogene TRBV3-2) to TRBJ1-6, with 7 positions matching TRBD1. This CDR3 has 15 residues. The junction had 9 bases not matched to a gene; V was cut back by 3 bases and J by 10 bases. The V gene's germline CDR1 is LGHDT and CDR2 YNNKEL (reference sequence). CDR3 nucleotides: TGTGCCAGCAGCCAGGCGACAGGGTTAGGATCACCCCTCCACTTT. Its protein product is CASSQATGLGSPLHF.

This chain uses TRBV2 with TRBJ1-4; 8 bases are shared with TRBD1. Germline CDR1 reads SNHLY; CDR2 reads FYNNEI. The V and J ends lost 5 bases and 8 bases, in that order; junction bases with no gene match: 13. The CDR3 loop spans 16 amino acids. The CDR3 DNA reads as TGTGCCAGCAGTCAAACCTGGCAGGGGGCAGGAGAAAAACTGTTTTTT. Its translation is CASSQTWQGAGEKLFF.

The gene calls are TRBV29-1 and TRBJ1-2; D remains ambiguous. CDR3 length: 14 residues. The germline V gene has CDR1 SQVTM and CDR2 ANQGSEA. The V end lost 4 bases, the J end lost 6 bases, and 18 bases lay between the germline ends. CDR3 region: CSVVSWWAGDGYTF. CDR3 nucleotides: TGCAGCGTTGTGAGTTGGTGGGCAGGTGATGGCTACACCTTC.

The chain recombines TRBV5-4 with TRBJ2-1; a possible D gene is TRBD2 (6 bases). Between the trimmed V and J ends, which lost 4 bases and 2 bases, there was a span of 13 bases. The CDR3 sequence is 15 residues long. CDR1 SGHNT and CDR2 YYREEE come from the germline V gene (reference sequence). The CDR3 coding sequence is TGTGCCAGCAGCCATTCAAGGGAGGCCTACAATGAGCAGTTCTTC. It is translated as CASSHSREAYNEQFF. The variable domain in full, with the rest retrieved from reference TRBV5-4 and TRBJ2-1, is ETGVTQSPTHLIKTRGQQVTLRCSSQSGHNTVSWYQQALGQGPQFIFQYYREEENGRGNFPPRFSGLQFPNYSSELNVNALELDDSALYLCASSHSREAYNEQFFGPGTRLTVL.

The chain joins TRBV5-1 to TRBJ2-5; TRBD2 matches 7 bases. The CDR3 runs to 14 residues. The V and J ends lost 5 bases and 1 base, in that order; junction bases with no gene match: 5. Germline V gene data show CDR1 as SGHRS and CDR2 as YFSETQ. Here the CDR3 reads CASSGRGVQETQYF. CDR3 nucleotides: TGCGCCAGCAGTGGCCGGGGGGTCCAAGAGACCCAGTACTTC. Using reference TRBV5-1 and TRBJ2-5 for the parts outside the CDR3, the full variable domain is KAGVTQTPRYLIKTRGQQVTLSCSPISGHRSVSWYQQTPGQGLQFLFEYFSETQRNKGNFPGRFSGRQFSNSRSEMNVSTLELGDSALYLCASSGRGVQETQYFGPGTRLLVL.

The CDR3 here is CASSLGLQGVNEKLFF. CDR3 nucleotide sequence: TGTGCCAGCAGCTTGGGGCTACAGGGAGTTAATGAAAAACTGTTTTTT. The chain uses TRBV5-4 and TRBJ1-4; D may be TRBD1 (6 bases). The CDR3 is 16 amino acids. Trimming pared 0 bases from V and 4 bases from J, leaving 13 bases between. CDR1 and CDR2 from the germline V gene are SGHNT and YYREEE (reference sequence).

V gene TRBV5-1 combines with J gene TRBJ1-2, with 9 bases matching TRBD1. Trimming at V came to 0 bases and at J to 7 bases, leaving 7 bases not matched to a gene. The CDR3 is 15 residues long. The V gene's germline CDR1 is SGHRS and CDR2 YFSETQ. DNA of the CDR3: TGCGCCAGCAGCTTGGGAGAAACAGGGGGCTTTGGCTACACCTTC. Its translation: CASSLGETGGFGYTF.

J is TRBJ1-3 and V is TRBV7-8, with 8 bases lining up with TRBD1. Germline-derived CDR1 and CDR2 are SGHVS and FQNEAQ. V trimming: 4 bases; J trimming: 0 bases; junction bases outside the gene matches: 14. The CDR3 totals 19 residues. The CDR3 DNA reads TGTGCCAGCAGCTCAGGACAGGGTGGTGCCGGTCACTCTGGAAACACCATATATTTT. It specifies CASSSGQGGAGHSGNTIYF.

The chain combines TRBV19 with TRBJ1-5, with a tentative D call TRBD1 (6 bases). Per germline, CDR1 LNHDA and CDR2 SQIVND (reference sequence). V was shortened by 3 bases and J by 4 bases, with 16 bases between the two germline ends. CDR3 length equals 16 residues. As DNA, the CDR3 is TGTGCCAGTAGTATCTTCGGGGGGGCGAATAATCAGCCCCAGCATTTT. Translated, it gives CASSIFGGANNQPQHF. The whole variable domain, filled in from reference TRBV19 and TRBJ1-5, reads DGGITQSPKYLFRKEGQNVTLSCEQNLNHDAMYWYRQDPGQGLRLIYYSQIVNDFQKGDIAEGYSVSREKKESFPLTVTSAQKNPTAFYLCASSIFGGANNQPQHFGDGTRLSIL.

The J gene is TRBJ2-3, the V gene TRBV9, with a possible D match to TRBD1 (6 bases). There are 15 residues in the CDR3. Trimming shortened V by 0 bases and J by 2 bases, and 10 bases separated the two germline ends. CDR1 is SGDLS and CDR2 is YYNGEE in the germline V gene. The CDR3 sequence is CASSVGDTNTDTQYF. CDR3 sequence (DNA): TGTGCCAGCAGCGTAGGGGACACGAACACAGATACGCAGTATTTT. Filled out from reference TRBV9 and TRBJ2-3, the complete variable domain reads DSGVTQTPKHLITATGQRVTLRCSPRSGDLSVYWYQQSLDQGLQFLIQYYNGEERAKGNILERFSAQQFPDLHSELNLSSLELGDSALYFCASSVGDTNTDTQYFGPGTRLTVL.